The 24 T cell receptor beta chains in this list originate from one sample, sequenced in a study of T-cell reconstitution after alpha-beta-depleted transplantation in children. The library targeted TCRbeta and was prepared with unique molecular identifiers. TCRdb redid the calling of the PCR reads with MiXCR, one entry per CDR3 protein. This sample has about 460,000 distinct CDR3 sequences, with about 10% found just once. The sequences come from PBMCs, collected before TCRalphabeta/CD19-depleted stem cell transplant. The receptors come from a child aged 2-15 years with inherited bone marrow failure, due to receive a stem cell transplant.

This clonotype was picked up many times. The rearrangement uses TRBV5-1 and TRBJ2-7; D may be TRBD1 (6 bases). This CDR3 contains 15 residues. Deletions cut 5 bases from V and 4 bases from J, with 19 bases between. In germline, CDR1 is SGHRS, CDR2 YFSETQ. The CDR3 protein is CASRRSGAEIYEQYF. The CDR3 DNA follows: TGCGCCAGCAGGAGATCAGGGGCCGAAATTTACGAGCAGTACTTC.

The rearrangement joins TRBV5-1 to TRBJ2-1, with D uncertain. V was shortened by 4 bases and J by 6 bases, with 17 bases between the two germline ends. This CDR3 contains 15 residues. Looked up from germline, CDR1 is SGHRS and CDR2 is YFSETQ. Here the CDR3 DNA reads TGCGCCAGCAGCCCCGTGGCGGCCTGGGGCAATGAGCAGTTCTTC. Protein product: CASSPVAAWGNEQFF.

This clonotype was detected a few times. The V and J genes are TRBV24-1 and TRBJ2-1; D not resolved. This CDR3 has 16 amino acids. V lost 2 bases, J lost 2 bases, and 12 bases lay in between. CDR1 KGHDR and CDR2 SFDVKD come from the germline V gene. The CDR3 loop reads CATSDYQSRAYNEQFF. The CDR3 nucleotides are TGTGCCACCAGTGATTATCAATCTAGGGCCTACAATGAGCAGTTCTTC.

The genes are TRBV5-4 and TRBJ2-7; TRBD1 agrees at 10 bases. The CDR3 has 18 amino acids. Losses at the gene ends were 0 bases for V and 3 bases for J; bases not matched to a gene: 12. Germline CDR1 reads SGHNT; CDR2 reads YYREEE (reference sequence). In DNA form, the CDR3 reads TGTGCCAGCAGCTTGGCCCCATCAGGACAGGGGGTTGTCTACGAGCAGTACTTC. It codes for CASSLAPSGQGVVYEQYF.

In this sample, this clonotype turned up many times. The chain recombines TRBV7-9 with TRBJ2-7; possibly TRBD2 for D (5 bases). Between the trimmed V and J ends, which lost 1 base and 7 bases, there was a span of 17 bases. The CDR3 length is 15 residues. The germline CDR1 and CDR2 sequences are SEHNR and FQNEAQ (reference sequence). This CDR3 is CASSLVLGGPGEQYF. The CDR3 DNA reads TGTGCCAGCAGCTTAGTCCTTGGTGGGCCGGGGGAGCAGTACTTC.

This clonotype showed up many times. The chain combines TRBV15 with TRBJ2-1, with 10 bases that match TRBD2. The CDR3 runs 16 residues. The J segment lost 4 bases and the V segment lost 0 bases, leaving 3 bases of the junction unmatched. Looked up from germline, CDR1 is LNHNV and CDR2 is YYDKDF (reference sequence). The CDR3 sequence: CATSRDSAGGYNEQFF. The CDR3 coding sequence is TGTGCCACCAGCAGAGATTCAGCGGGAGGGTACAATGAGCAGTTCTTC.

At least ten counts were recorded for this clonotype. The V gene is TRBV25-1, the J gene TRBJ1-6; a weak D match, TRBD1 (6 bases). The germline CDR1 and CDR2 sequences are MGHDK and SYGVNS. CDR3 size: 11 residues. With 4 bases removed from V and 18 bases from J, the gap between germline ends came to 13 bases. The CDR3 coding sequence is TGTGCCAGCAGTGTCGGGGGCGCTTACCACTTT. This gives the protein CASSVGGAYHF.

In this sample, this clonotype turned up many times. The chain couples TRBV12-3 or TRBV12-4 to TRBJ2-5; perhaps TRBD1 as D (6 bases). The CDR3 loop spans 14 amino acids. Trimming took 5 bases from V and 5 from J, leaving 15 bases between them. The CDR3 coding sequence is TGTGCCAGCAGTGAGGACAGTCCCTGGGAGACCCAGTACTTC. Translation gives CASSEDSPWETQYF.

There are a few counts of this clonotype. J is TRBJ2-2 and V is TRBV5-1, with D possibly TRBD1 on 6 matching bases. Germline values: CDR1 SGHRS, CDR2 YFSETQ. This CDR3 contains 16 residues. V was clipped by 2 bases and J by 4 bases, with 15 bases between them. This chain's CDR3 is CASSFYRAQGTGELFF. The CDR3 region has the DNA TGCGCCAGCAGCTTTTACAGGGCCCAGGGCACCGGGGAGCTGTTTTTT.

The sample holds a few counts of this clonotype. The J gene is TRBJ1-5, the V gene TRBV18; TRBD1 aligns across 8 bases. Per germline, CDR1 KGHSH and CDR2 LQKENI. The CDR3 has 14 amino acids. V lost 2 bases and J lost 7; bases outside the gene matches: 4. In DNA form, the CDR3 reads TGTGCCAGCTCACCAGAGACAGGGGTCCAGCCCCAGCATTTT. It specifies CASSPETGVQPQHF.

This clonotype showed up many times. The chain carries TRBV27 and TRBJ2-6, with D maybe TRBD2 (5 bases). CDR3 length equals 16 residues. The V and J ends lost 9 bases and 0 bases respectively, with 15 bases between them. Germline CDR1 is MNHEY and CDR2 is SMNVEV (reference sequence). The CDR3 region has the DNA TGTGCCAGTAGGCGCGGAGGAGGCTCTGGGGCCAACGTCCTGACTTTC. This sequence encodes CASRRGGGSGANVLTF. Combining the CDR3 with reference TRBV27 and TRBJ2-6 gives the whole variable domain EAQVTQNPRYLITVTGKKLTVTCSQNMNHEYMSWYRQDPGLGLRQIYYSMNVEVTDKGDVPEGYKVSRKEKRNFPLILESPSPNQTSLYFCASRRGGGSGANVLTFGAGSRLTVL.

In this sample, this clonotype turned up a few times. This CDR3 is CASRRTGGPGELFF. CDR3 coding DNA: TGTGCCAGCAGGAGGACAGGGGGACCCGGGGAGCTGTTTTTT. This chain links TRBV11-2 with TRBJ2-2; 10 bases agree with TRBD1. With V trimmed by 6 bases and J by 6 bases, 4 bases remained unmatched. This CDR3 spans 14 amino acids. Looked up from germline, CDR1 is SGHAT and CDR2 is FQNNGV.

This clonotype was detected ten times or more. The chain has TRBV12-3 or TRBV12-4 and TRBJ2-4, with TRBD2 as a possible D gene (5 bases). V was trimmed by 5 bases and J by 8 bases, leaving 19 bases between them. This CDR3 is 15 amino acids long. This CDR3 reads CASSATDPNGDIQYF. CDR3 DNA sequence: TGTGCCAGCAGTGCAACTGACCCGAACGGGGACATTCAGTACTTC.

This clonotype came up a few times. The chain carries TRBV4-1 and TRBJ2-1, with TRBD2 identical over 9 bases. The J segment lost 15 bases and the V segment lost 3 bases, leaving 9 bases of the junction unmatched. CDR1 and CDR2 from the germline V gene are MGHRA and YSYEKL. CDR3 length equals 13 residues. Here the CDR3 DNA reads TGCGCCAGCAGCCAGGACTCTAGCGGGATTATGTTCTTC. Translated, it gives CASSQDSSGIMFF.

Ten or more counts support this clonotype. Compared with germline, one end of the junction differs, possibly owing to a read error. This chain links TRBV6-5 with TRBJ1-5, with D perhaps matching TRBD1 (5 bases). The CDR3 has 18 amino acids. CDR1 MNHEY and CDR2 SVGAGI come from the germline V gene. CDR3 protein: CASSYLGDAAASNQPQHF. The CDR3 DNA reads TGTGCCAGCAGCTACTTAGGGGACGCGGCGGCGAGCAATCAGCCCCAGCATTTT.

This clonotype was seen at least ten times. Written as DNA, the CDR3 is TGTGCCAGCAGCGTAGTAGGTAGCGGGAGTCTAGATACGCAGTATTTT. Its translation is CASSVVGSGSLDTQYF. The chain combines TRBV9 with TRBJ2-3; 9 nucleotides line up with TRBD2. The CDR3 is made up of 16 amino acids. V dropped 0 bases and J dropped 5; count of bases not matched to a gene: 7. Germline assignment: CDR1 SGDLS and CDR2 YYNGEE.

The CDR3 DNA follows: TGTGCCAGCAGTCCCCAAGTGGGGCGGACTAGCCCCCCCTACGAGCAGTACTTC. Protein sequence: CASSPQVGRTSPPYEQYF. The chain combines TRBV11-2 with TRBJ2-7; 8 nucleotides match TRBD2. In germline, CDR1 is SGHAT, CDR2 FQNNGV. V lost 6 bases to trimming and J lost 2 bases; unmatched junction nucleotides: 18. The CDR3 spans 18 residues. Combining the CDR3 with reference TRBV11-2 and TRBJ2-7 gives the whole variable domain EAGVAQSPRYKIIEKRQSVAFWCNPISGHATLYWYQQILGQGPKLLIQFQNNGVVDDSQLPKDRFSAERLKGVDSTLKIQPAKLEDSAVYLCASSPQVGRTSPPYEQYFGPGTRLTVT.

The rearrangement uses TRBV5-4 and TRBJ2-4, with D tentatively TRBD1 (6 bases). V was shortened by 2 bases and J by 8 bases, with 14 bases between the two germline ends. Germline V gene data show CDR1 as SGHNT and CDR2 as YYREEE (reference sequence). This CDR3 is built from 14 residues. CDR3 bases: TGTGCCAGCAGCTTCTCCGGGACACTGGACATTCAGTACTTC. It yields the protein CASSFSGTLDIQYF.

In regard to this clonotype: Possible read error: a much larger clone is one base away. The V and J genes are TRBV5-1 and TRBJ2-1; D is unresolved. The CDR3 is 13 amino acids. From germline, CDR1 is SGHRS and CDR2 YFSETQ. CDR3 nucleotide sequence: TGCACCAGCAGCTTGGGAACCAGTAATGAGCAGTTCTTC. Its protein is CTSSLGTSNEQFF. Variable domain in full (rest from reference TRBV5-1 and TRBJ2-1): KAGVTQTPRYLIKTRGQQVTLSCSPISGHRSVSWYQQTPGQGLQFLFEYFSETQRNKGNFPGRFSGRQFSNSRSEMNVSTLELGDSALYLCTSSLGTSNEQFFGPGTRLTVL.

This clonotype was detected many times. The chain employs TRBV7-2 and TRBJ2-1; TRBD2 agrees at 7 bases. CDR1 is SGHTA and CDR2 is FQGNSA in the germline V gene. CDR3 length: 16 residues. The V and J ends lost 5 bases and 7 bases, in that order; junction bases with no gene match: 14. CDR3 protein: CASSPFNRDYGNEQFF. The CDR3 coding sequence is TGTGCCAGCAGCCCCTTTAACCGGGACTACGGAAATGAGCAGTTCTTC.

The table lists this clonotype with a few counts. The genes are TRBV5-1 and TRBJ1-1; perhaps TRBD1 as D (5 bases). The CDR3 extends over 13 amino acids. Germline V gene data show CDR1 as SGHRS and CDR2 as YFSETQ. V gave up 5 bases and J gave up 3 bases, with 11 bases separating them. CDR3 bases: TGCGCCAGCAGGATCGGGGGGGACACTGAAGCTTTCTTT. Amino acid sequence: CASRIGGDTEAFF.

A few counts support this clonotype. CDR3 bases: TGTGCCAGCAGCTTTCGGACCTTACGCACCGGGGAGCTGTTTTTT. Its protein product is CASSFRTLRTGELFF. The genes are TRBV5-6 and TRBJ2-2; D remains ambiguous. Deletions cut 2 bases from V and 4 bases from J, with 12 bases between. Germline V lookup: CDR1 SGHDT, CDR2 YYEEEE. The CDR3 covers 15 residues.

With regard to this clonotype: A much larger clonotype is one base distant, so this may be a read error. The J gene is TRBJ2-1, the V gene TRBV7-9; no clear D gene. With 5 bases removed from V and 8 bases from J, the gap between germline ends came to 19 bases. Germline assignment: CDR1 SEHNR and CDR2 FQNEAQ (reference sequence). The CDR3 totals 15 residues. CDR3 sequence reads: CASSLDRSTWDEQFF. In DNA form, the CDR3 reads TGTGCCAGCAGCCTCGACCGGTCTACATGGGATGAGCAGTTCTTC. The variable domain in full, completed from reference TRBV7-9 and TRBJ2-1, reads DTGVSQNPRHKITKRGQNVTFRCDPISEHNRLYWYRQTLGQGPEFLTYFQNEAQLEKSRLLSDRFSAERPKGSFSTLEIQRTEQGDSAMYLCASSLDRSTWDEQFFGPGTRLTVL.

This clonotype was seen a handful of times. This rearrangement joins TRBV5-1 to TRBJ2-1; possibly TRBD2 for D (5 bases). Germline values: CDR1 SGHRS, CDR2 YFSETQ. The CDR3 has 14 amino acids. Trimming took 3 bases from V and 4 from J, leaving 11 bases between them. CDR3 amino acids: CASSSERYYNEQFF. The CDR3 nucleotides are TGCGCCAGCAGCTCAGAGCGGTATTACAATGAGCAGTTCTTC.